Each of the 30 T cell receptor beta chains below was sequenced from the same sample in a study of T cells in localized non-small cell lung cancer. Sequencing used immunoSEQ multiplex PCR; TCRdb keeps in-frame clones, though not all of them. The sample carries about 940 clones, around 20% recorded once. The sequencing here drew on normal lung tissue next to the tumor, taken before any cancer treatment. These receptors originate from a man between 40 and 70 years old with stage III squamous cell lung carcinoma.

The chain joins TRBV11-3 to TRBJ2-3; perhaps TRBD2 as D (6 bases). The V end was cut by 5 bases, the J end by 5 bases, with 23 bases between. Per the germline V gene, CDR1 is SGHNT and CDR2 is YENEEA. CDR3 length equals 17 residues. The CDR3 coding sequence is TGTGCCAGCAGCCCTGCTGGGAGGTTACGGATGGGAGATACGCAGTATTTT. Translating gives CASSPAGRLRMGDTQYF.

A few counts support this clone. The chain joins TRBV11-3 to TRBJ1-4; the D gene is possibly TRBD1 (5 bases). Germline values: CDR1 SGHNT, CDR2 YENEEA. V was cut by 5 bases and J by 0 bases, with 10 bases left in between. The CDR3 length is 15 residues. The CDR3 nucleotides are TGTGCCAGCAGCACCCGACAGTCAACTAATGAAAAACTGTTTTTT. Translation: CASSTRQSTNEKLFF.

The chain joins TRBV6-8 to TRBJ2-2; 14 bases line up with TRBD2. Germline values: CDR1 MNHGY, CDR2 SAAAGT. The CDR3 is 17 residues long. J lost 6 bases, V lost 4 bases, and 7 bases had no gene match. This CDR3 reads CASSFTGTSGRSGELFF. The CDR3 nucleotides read TGTGCCAGCAGTTTCACCGGGACTAGCGGGAGATCCGGGGAGCTGTTTTTT.

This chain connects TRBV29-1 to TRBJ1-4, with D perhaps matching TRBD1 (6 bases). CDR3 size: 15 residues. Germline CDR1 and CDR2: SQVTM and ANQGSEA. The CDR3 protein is CTAGDPGATNEKLFF. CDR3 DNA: TGCACCGCGGGGGACCCGGGGGCGACTAATGAAAAACTGTTTTTT.

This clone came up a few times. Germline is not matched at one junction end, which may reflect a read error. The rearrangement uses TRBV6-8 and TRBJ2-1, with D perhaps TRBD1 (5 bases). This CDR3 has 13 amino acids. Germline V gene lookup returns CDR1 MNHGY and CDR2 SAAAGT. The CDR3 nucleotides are TGTGCCAGCAGTCCAAGCCAGGGAAATGCGCAGTTCTTC. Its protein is CASSPSQGNAQFF.

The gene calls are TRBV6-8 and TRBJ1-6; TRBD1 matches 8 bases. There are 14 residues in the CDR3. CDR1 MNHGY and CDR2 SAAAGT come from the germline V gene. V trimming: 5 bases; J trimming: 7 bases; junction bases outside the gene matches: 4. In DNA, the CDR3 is TGTGCCAGCAGTAAACGACAGGGGAATTCACCCCTCCACTTT. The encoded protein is CASSKRQGNSPLHF.

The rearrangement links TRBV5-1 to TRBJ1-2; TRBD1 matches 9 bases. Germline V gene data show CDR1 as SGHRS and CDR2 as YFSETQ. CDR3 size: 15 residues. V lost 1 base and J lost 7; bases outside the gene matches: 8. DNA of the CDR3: TGCGCCAGCAGCTTGTTGGGACAGGGTAATGCTGGCTACACCTTC. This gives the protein CASSLLGQGNAGYTF.

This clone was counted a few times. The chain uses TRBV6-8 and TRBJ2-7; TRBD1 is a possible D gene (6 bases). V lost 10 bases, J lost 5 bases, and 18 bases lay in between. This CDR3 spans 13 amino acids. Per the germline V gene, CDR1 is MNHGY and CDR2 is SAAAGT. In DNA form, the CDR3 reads TGTGCCACCAGGGGCGGTCAGACCAACGAGCAGTACTTC. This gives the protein CATRGGQTNEQYF.

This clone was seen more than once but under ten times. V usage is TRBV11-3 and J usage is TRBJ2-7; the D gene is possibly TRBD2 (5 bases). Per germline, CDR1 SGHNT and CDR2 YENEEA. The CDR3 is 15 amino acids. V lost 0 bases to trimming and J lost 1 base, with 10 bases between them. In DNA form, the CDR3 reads TGTGCCAGCAGCTTAGACCCGGGATTGTCCTACGAGCAGTACTTC. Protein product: CASSLDPGLSYEQYF.

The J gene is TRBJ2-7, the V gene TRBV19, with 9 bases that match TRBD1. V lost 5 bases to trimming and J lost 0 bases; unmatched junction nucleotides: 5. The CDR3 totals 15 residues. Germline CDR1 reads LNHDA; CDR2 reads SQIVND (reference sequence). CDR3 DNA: TGTGCCAGTAGTGGTCCGGGACAGGGCTCCTACGAGCAGTACTTC. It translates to CASSGPGQGSYEQYF. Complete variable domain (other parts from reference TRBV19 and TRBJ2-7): DGGITQSPKYLFRKEGQNVTLSCEQNLNHDAMYWYRQDPGQGLRLIYYSQIVNDFQKGDIAEGYSVSREKKESFPLTVTSAQKNPTAFYLCASSGPGQGSYEQYFGPGTRLTVT.

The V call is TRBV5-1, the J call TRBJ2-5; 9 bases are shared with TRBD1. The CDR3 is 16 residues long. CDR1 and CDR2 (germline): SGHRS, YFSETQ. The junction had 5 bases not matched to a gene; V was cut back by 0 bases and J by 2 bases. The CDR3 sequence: CASSLAGTGPQETQYF. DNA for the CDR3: TGCGCCAGCAGCTTGGCCGGGACAGGGCCTCAAGAGACCCAGTACTTC.

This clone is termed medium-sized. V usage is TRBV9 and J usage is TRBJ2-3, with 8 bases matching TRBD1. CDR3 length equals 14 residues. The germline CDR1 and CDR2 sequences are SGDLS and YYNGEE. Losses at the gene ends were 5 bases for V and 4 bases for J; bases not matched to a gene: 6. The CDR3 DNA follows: TGTGCCAGCAGTGAAGACAGGGGCCCAGATACGCAGTATTTT. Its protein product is CASSEDRGPDTQYF.

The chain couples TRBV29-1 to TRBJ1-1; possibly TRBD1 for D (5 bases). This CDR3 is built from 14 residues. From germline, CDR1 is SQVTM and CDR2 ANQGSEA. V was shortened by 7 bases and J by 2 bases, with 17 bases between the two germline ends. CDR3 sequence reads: CSGRVQGVNTEAFF. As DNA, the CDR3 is TGCAGCGGCCGAGTTCAGGGCGTTAACACTGAAGCTTTCTTT.

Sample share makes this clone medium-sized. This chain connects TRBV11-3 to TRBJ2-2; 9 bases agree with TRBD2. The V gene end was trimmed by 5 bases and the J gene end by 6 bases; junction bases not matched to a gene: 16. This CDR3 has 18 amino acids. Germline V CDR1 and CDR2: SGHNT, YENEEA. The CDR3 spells CASSPRPELAGVSGELFF. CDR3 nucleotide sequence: TGTGCCAGCAGCCCTCGGCCTGAGTTAGCGGGAGTGTCCGGGGAGCTGTTTTTT.

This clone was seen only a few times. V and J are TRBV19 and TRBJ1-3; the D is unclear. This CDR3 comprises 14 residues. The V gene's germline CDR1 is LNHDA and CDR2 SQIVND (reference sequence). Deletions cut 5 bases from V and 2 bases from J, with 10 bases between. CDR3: CASSRAGTGNTIYF. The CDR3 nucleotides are TGTGCCAGTAGTCGGGCAGGAACTGGAAACACCATATATTTT.

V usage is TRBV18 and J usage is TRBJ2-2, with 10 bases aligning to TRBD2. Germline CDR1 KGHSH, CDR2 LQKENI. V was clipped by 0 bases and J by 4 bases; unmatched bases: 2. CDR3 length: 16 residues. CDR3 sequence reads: CASSPPSSGGTGELFF. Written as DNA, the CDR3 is TGTGCCAGCTCACCACCGTCTAGCGGGGGCACCGGGGAGCTGTTTTTT.

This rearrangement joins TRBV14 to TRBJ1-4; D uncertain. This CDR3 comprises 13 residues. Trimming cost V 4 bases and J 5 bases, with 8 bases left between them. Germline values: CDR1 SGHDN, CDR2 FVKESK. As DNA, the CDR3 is TGTGCCAGCAGCCGCAGTTTAAATGAAAAACTGTTTTTT. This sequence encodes CASSRSLNEKLFF.

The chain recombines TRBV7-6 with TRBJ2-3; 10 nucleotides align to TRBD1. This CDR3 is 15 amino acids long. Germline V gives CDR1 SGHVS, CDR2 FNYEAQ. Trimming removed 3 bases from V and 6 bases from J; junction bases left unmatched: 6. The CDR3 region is CASSFGTGVADTQYF. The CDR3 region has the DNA TGTGCCAGCAGCTTCGGGACAGGGGTCGCGGATACGCAGTATTTT. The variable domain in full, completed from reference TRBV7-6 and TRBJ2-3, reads GAGVSQSPRYKVTKRGQDVALRCDPISGHVSLYWYRQALGQGPEFLTYFNYEAQQDKSGLPNDRFSAERPEGSISTLTIQRTEQRDSAMYRCASSFGTGVADTQYFGPGTRLTVL.

CDR3 region: CASAGGASYNEQFF. In nucleotides, the CDR3 is TGTGCCAGCGCAGGGGGGGCTAGCTACAATGAGCAGTTCTTC. The chain joins TRBV18 to TRBJ2-1; tentatively, D is TRBD1 or TRBD2 (7 bases each). This CDR3 has 14 amino acids. Trimming removed 8 bases from V and 3 bases from J, with 14 bases in between. Germline CDR1 reads KGHSH; CDR2 reads LQKENI. The entire variable domain, with the rest obtained from reference TRBV18 and TRBJ2-1, is as follows: NAGVMQNPRHLVRRRGQEARLRCSPMKGHSHVYWYRQLPEEGLKFMVYLQKENIIDESGMPKERFSAEFPKEGPSILRIQQVVRGDSAAYFCASAGGASYNEQFFGPGTRLTVL.

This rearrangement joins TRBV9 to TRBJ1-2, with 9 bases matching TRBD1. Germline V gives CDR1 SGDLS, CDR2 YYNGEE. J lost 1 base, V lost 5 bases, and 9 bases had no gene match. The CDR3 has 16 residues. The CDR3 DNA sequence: TGTGCCAGCAGTGAGGCCGGGACAGGGAGTAACTATGGCTACACCTTC. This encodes CASSEAGTGSNYGYTF. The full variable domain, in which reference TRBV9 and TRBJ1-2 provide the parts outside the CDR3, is DSGVTQTPKHLITATGQRVTLRCSPRSGDLSVYWYQQSLDQGLQFLIQYYNGEERAKGNILERFSAQQFPDLHSELNLSSLELGDSALYFCASSEAGTGSNYGYTFGSGTRLTVV.

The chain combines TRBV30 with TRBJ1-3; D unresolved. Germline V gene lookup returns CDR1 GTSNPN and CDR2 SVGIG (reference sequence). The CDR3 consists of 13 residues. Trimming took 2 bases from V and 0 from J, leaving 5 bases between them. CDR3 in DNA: TGTGCCTGGAGTCCAGGCTCTGGAAACACCATATATTTT. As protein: CAWSPGSGNTIYF.

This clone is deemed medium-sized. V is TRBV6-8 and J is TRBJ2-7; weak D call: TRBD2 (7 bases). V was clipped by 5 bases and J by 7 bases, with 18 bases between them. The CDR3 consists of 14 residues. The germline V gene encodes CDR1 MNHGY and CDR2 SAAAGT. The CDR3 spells CASSTGGGQGEQYF. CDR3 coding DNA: TGTGCCAGCAGTACGGGCGGGGGCCAGGGGGAGCAGTACTTC.

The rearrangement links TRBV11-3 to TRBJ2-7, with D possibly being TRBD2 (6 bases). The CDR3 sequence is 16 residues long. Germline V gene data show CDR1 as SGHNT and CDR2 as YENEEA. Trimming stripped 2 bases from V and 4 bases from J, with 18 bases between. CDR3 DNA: TGTGCCAGCAGCTTATCTTTCGGCGGGGAGATATACGAGCAGTACTTC. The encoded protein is CASSLSFGGEIYEQYF.

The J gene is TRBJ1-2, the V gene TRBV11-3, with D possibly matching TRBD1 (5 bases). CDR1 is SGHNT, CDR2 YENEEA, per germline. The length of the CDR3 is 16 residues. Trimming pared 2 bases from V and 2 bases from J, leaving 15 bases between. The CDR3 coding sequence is TGTGCCAGCAGCTTACAAGGGGCCGACGGCAACTATGGCTACACCTTC. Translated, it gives CASSLQGADGNYGYTF.

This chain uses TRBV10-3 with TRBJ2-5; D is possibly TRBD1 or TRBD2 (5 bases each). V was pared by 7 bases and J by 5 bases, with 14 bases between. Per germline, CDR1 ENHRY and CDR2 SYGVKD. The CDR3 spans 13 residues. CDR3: CAINRDPRETQYF. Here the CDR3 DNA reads TGTGCCATCAATCGGGACCCTCGGGAGACCCAGTACTTC.

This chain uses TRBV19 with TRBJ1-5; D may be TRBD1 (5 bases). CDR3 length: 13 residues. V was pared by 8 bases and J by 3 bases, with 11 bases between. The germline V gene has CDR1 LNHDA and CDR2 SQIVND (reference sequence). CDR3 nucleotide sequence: TGTGCCAGTGGAGGGGAATACAATCAGCCCCAGCATTTT. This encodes CASGGEYNQPQHF.

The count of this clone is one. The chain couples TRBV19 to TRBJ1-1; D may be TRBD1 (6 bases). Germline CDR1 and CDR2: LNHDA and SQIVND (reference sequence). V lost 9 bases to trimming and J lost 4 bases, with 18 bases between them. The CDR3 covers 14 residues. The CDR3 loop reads CASRFGGMSTEAFF. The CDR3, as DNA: TGTGCCAGCAGGTTTGGGGGCATGAGCACTGAAGCTTTCTTT.

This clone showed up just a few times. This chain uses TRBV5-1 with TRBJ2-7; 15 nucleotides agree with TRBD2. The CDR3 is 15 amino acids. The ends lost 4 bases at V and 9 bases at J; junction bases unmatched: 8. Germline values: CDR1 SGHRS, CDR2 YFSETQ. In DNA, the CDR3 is TGCGCCAGCAGCCAAGGGACTAGCGGGGGGTTGATGCAGTACTTC. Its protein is CASSQGTSGGLMQYF.

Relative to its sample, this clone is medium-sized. The CDR3 DNA sequence: TGTGCCAGCAGCTTAGGGAGTGGAACCACCGGGGAGCTGTTTTTT. This encodes CASSLGSGTTGELFF. The genes are TRBV11-3 and TRBJ2-2; D unclear. Trimming removed 1 base at V and 4 bases at J, with 10 bases between. This CDR3 has 15 residues. Per germline, CDR1 SGHNT and CDR2 YENEEA.

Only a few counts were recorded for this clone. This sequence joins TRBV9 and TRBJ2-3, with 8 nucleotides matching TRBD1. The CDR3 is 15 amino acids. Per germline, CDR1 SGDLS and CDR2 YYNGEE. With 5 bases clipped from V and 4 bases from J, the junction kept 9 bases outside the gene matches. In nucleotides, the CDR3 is TGTGCCAGCAGTGGAGAACAGGGGGACTCAGATACGCAGTATTTT. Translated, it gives CASSGEQGDSDTQYF.